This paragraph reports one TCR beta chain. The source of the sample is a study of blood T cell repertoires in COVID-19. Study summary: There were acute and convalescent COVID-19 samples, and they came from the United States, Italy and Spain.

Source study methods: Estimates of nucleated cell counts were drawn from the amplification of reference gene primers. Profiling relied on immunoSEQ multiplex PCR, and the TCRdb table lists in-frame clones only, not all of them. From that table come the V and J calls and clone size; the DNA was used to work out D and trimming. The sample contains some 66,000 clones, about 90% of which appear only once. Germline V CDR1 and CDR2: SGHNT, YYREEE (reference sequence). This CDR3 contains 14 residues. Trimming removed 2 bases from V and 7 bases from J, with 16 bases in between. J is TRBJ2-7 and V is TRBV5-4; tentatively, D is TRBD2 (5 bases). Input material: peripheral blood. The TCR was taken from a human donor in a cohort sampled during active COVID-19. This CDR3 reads CASSLSGSRVEQYF. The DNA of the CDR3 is TGTGCCAGCAGCTTAAGCGGATCGCGCGTTGAGCAGTACTTC.